This paragraph reports one TCR beta chain. TCRdb's copy holds only in-frame clones and misses some; the assay was immunoSEQ multiplex PCR. The profile shows 500,000 to 600,000 clones, less than 90% of them singletons. This entry comes from a study of blood T cell repertoires in COVID-19. The length of the CDR3 is 16 residues. Between the trimmed V and J ends, which lost 5 bases and 2 bases, there was a span of 17 bases. The germline V gene encodes CDR1 SNHLY and CDR2 FYNNEI. The chain carries TRBV2 and TRBJ2-3; D possibly corresponds to TRBD2 (6 bases). Material: peripheral blood. This clonotype originated in a woman aged 45-59 years with COVID-19, enrolled during active disease. This CDR3 reads CASSRLRRGTTDTQYF. CDR3 bases: TGTGCCAGCAGTCGGTTAAGGCGGGGAACCACAGATACGCAGTATTTT.